Given below is one T cell receptor beta chain in context. Its antigen remains unknown. The protocol was immunoSEQ multiplex PCR, while the TCRdb copy is restricted to in-frame clones and leaves out a portion. This sample has around 1.6 million clones, with 95% to 99% found just once. Between the trimmed V and J ends, which lost 5 bases and 10 bases, there was a span of 12 bases. There are 12 residues in the CDR3. CDR1 and CDR2 from the germline V gene are SSHAT and FNYEAQ (reference sequence). This specimen belongs to a study of shared clonotypes between healthy human individuals. Study-wide findings and caveats: Relative to their counterparts shared across all four donors, non-shared clonotypes exhibited diminished generation probabilities.

The TCR sequence derives from a man aged 25 to 45 in good health. Sequenced: naive CD4+ T cells sorted from blood. The subset here: CD45RA+ positively selected. The chain carries TRBV7-7 and TRBJ2-1; D is unresolved. The CDR3: CASSPVGGEQFF. The CDR3 DNA is TGTGCCAGCAGCCCAGTGGGTGGAGAGCAGTTCTTC.